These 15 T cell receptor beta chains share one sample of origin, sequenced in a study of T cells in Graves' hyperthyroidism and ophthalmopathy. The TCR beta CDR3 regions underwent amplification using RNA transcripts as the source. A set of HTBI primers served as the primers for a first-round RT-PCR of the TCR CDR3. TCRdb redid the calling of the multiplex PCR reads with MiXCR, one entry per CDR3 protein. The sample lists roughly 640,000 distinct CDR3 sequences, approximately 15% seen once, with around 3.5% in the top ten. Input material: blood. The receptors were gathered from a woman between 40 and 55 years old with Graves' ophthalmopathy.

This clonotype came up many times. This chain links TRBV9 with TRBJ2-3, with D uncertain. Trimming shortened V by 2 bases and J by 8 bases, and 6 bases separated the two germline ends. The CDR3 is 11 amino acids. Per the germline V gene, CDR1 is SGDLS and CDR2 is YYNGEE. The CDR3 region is CASSVSGTQYF. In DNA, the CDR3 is TGTGCCAGCAGCGTTTCTGGTACGCAGTATTTT.

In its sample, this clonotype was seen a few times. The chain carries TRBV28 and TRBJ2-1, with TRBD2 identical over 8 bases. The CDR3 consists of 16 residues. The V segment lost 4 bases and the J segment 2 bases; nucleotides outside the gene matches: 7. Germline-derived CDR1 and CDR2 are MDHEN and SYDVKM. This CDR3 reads CASSSGGGGTYNEQFF. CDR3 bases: TGTGCCAGCAGTTCGGGGGGGGGGGGAACCTACAATGAGCAGTTCTTC.

The CDR3 spells CASRTNQPQHF. The CDR3 nucleotides are TGTGCCAGCAGGACCAATCAGCCCCAGCATTTT. V gene TRBV28 combines with J gene TRBJ1-5; D is unclear. This CDR3 contains 11 residues. Trimming cost V 6 bases and J 3 bases, with 3 bases left between them. The germline V gene encodes CDR1 MDHEN and CDR2 SYDVKM.

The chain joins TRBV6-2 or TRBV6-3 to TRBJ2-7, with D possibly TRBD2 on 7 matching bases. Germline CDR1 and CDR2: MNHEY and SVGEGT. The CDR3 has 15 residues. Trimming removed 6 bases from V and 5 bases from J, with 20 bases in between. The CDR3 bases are TGTGCCAGCAGATCCTCCAGGGGAGCGGGGAACGAGCAGTACTTC. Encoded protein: CASRSSRGAGNEQYF.

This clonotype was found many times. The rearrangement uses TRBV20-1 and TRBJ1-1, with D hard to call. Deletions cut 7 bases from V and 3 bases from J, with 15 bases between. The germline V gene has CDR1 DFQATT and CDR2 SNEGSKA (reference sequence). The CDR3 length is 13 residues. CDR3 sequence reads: CSGRRQDDTEAFF. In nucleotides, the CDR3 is TGCAGTGGAAGGCGGCAGGACGACACTGAAGCTTTCTTT.

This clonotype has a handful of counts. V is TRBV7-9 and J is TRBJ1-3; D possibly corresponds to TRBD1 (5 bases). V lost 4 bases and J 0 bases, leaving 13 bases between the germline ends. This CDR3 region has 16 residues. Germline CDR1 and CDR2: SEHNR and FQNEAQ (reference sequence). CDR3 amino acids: CASSSEGTVSGNTIYF. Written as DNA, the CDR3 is TGTGCCAGCAGCTCCGAAGGGACGGTCTCTGGAAACACCATATATTTT.

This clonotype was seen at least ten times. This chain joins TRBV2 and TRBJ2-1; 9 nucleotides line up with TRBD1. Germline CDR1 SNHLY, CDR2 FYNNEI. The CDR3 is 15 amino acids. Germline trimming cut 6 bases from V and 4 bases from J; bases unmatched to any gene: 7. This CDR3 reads CASSAQGAGYNEQFF. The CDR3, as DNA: TGTGCCAGCAGCGCACAGGGGGCAGGGTACAATGAGCAGTTCTTC. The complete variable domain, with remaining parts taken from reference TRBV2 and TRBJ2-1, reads EPEVTQTPSHQVTQMGQEVILRCVPISNHLYFYWYRQILGQKVEFLVSFYNNEISEKSEIFDDQFSVERPDGSNFTLKIRSTKLEDSAMYFCASSAQGAGYNEQFFGPGTRLTVL.

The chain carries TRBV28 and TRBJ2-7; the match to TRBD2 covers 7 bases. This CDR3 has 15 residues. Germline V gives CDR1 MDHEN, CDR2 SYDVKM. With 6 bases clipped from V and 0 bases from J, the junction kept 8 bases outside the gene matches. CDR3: CASSPERGRSYEQYF. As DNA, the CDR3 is TGTGCCAGCAGCCCCGAGCGGGGCCGCTCCTACGAGCAGTACTTC.

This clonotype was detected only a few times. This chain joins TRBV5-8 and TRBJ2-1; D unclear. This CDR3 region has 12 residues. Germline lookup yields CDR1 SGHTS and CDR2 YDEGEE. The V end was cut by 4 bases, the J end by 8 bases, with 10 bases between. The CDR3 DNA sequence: TGTGCCAGCAGCCTCATGGGATATGAGCAGTTCTTC. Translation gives CASSLMGYEQFF.

In DNA, the CDR3 is TGTGCCAGCAGTTACTCAGGGGGCTGGTACGAGCAGTACTTC. Its translation is CASSYSGGWYEQYF. The V call is TRBV6-5, the J call TRBJ2-7, with TRBD1 matching 7 bases. Trimming cost V 0 bases and J 4 bases; bases outside gene matches: 3. The CDR3 contains 14 residues. The germline V gene has CDR1 MNHEY and CDR2 SVGAGI.

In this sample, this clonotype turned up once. Written as DNA, the CDR3 is TGTGCCAGCAGCCCGGGGCCCCGGGCTAATGAAAAACTGTTTTTT. Amino acid sequence: CASSPGPRANEKLFF. The chain uses TRBV6-1 and TRBJ1-4; D may be TRBD1 (5 bases). Deletions cut 6 bases from V and 3 bases from J, with 14 bases between. Germline loops: CDR1 MNHNS, CDR2 SASEGT. CDR3 length equals 15 residues.

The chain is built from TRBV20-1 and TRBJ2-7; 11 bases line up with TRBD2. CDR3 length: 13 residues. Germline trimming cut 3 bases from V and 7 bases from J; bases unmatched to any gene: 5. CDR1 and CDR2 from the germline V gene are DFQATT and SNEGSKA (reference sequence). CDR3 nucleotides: TGCAGTGCTAGCTCTAGCGGGGGGCGGGAGCAGTACTTC. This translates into CSASSSGGREQYF.

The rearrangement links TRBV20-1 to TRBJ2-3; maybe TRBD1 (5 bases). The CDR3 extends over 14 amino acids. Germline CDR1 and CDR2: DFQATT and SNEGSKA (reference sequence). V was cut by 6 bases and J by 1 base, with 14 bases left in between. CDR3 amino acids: CSAYTGIGTDTQYF. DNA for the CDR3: TGCAGTGCGTACACAGGCATCGGCACAGATACGCAGTATTTT.

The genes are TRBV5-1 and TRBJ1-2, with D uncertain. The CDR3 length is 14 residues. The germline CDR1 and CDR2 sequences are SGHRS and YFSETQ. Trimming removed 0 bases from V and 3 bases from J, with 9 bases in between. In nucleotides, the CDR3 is TGCGCCAGCAGCTTGGCCCCAGACTACTATGGCTACACCTTC. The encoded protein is CASSLAPDYYGYTF.

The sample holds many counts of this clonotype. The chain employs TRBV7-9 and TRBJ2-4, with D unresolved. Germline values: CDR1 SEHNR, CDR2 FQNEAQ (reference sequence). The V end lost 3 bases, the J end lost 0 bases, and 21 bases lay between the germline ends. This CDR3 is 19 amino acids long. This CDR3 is CASSFPTEVQMGAKNIQYF. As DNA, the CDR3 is TGTGCCAGCAGCTTTCCGACTGAGGTCCAGATGGGAGCCAAAAACATTCAGTACTTC.